This TCR beta chain emerged from a study of early T cells in non-severe SARS-CoV-2 infection. The CDR3 spans 13 residues. V was clipped by 2 bases and J by 5 bases, with 10 bases between them. Germline V gene sequence: CDR1 MNHNS, CDR2 SASEGT. Using its own MiXCR run on the 5' RACE reads, TCRdb lists one record per CDR3 protein. This table has over 30,000 distinct CDR3 sequences, 4.5% to 6% appearing once. There are many counts of this clonotype. The chain joins TRBV6-1 to TRBJ2-7; tentatively, D is TRBD2 (6 bases). The TCR was taken from an adult who was a healthcare worker with PCR-confirmed SARS-CoV-2 infection or an uninfected control (not recorded which). The sample taken for sequencing was whole blood. The CDR3 bases are TGTGCCAGCAGTGAACGGGGGATCGACGAGCAGTACTTC. Encoded protein: CASSERGIDEQYF.